This T cell receptor (beta chain) was recorded in a study of T cell responses to AZD1222 COVID-19 vaccine. V lost 1 base to trimming and J lost 3 bases; unmatched junction nucleotides: 9. The CDR3 loop spans 18 amino acids. Germline CDR1 is MNHEY and CDR2 is SMNVEV (reference sequence). The repertoire was sequenced with immunoSEQ multiplex PCR; TCRdb's copy has only in-frame clones and lacks some. The repertoire holds more than 85,000 clones, with 88% as singletons. The chain joins TRBV27 to TRBJ2-2, with 9 bases fitting TRBD1. The sequencing used peripheral blood, collected on day 0 of AZD1222 vaccination. This receptor was identified in an adult in good health. CDR3 DNA: TGTGCCAGCAGTTTATTGGGACAGGGCGCCCCGGACACCGGGGAGCTGTTTTTT. It codes for CASSLLGQGAPDTGELFF.